These T cell receptor beta chains were read from a single sample in a study of immune evolution from preneoplasia to lung adenocarcinoma. Some clones are missing from TCRdb's copy, which holds only in-frame ones; the method was immunoSEQ multiplex PCR. The table shows several thousand clones, with 76% occurring only once. The sequenced material came from FFPE minimally invasive lung adenocarcinoma tissue. These receptors all come from a person between 65 and 79 years old with lung adenocarcinoma. The CDR3 runs from the conserved cysteine through the conserved F or W. The order of the fields is D gene, clone size, J gene, V gene, CDR3 length, CDR3 protein, CDR3 DNA. The D gene is left open where the match is weak. Not all rows give a size; the values are once, few, many and, for expanded clones, a class.

>.|.|TRBJ2-1|TRBV6-5|16
CASSYRRISSYNEQFF
TGTGCCAGCAGTTACCGACGAATTAGCTCCTACAATGAGCAGTTCTTC
>.|.|TRBJ1-5|TRBV6-5|15
CASRYDRYSNQPQHF
TGTGCCAGCAGATACGACAGGTATAGCAATCAGCCCCAGCATTTT
>.|.|TRBJ1-2|TRBV7-8|13
CASSSGVHYGYTF
TGTGCCAGCAGCTCGGGGGTCCACTATGGCTACACCTTC
>.|.|TRBJ2-1|TRBV11-3|11
CASSSQVEQFF
TGTGCCAGCAGCTCCCAGGTAGAGCAGTTCTTC
>TRBD2|.|TRBJ2-7|TRBV5-4|15
CASSPEGSGIYEQYF
TGTGCCAGCAGCCCGGAGGGTAGCGGGATCTACGAGCAGTACTTC
>TRBD1|.|TRBJ2-2|TRBV28|15
CASSPPGTGIGELFF
TGTGCCAGCAGTCCCCCCGGGACAGGGATCGGGGAGCTGTTTTTT
>.|.|TRBJ2-7|TRBV28|13
CASSAGGVYEQYF
TGTGCCAGCAGTGCCGGAGGAGTCTACGAGCAGTACTTC
>TRBD2|.|TRBJ2-3|TRBV28|15
CASRWAGVSTDTQYF
TGTGCCAGCAGATGGGCGGGGGTTAGCACAGATACGCAGTATTTT
>.|.|TRBJ1-3|TRBV9|15
CASSVGIGQPNTIYF
TGTGCCAGCAGCGTAGGGATTGGGCAGCCAAACACCATATATTTT
>TRBD2|large|TRBJ2-1|TRBV5-8|18
CASSLREREGLRYNEQFF
TGTGCCAGCAGCTTGAGGGAGCGGGAGGGCCTAAGGTACAATGAGCAGTTCTTC
>.|.|TRBJ1-2|TRBV7-8|16
CASSPQRLAVNYGYTF
TGTGCCAGCAGCCCCCAGCGTTTAGCCGTAAACTATGGCTACACCTTC
>.|.|TRBJ2-4|TRBV18|15
CASSPPLTAGNIQYF
TGTGCCAGCTCACCACCTCTCACGGCAGGGAACATTCAGTACTTC
>.|.|TRBJ2-1|TRBV18|16
CASSPPMQGGYNEQFF
TGTGCCAGCTCACCACCTATGCAGGGGGGATACAATGAGCAGTTCTTC
>.|.|TRBJ2-7|TRBV6-5|14
CASKEDRSSYEQYF
TGTGCCAGCAAGGAGGATCGTAGCTCCTACGAGCAGTACTTC
>.|few|TRBJ1-5|TRBV30|13
CAWSVRGLQPQHF
TGTGCCTGGAGTGTAAGGGGTCTTCAGCCCCAGCATTTT
>.|few|TRBJ2-2|TRBV7-9|13
CASSFVGTGELFF
TGTGCCAGCAGCTTTGTGGGCACCGGGGAGCTGTTTTTT
>.|.|TRBJ1-1|TRBV7-3|13
CASSPTQYTEAFF
TGTGCCAGCAGCCCGACACAGTACACTGAAGCTTTCTTT
>.|.|TRBJ2-7|TRBV28|14
CASKSRDGSYEQYF
TGTGCCAGCAAGAGCCGGGACGGATCCTACGAGCAGTACTTC
>.|.|TRBJ2-1|TRBV18|18
CASSPLIRGAGSYNEQFF
TGTGCCAGCTCACCCCTTATACGGGGGGCGGGTTCCTACAATGAGCAGTTCTTC
>.|.|TRBJ1-5|TRBV6-5|14
CASSYSYSNQPQHF
TGTGCCAGCAGTTACTCATACAGCAATCAGCCCCAGCATTTT
>.|.|TRBJ2-2|TRBV14|15
CASSPTRGYTGELFF
TGTGCCAGCAGCCCCACCAGGGGATACACCGGGGAGCTGTTTTTT
>.|.|TRBJ1-4|TRBV30|16
CAWSGVRDTGNEKLFF
TGTGCCTGGAGTGGGGTCCGAGACACGGGTAATGAAAAACTGTTTTTT
>.|.|TRBJ2-7|TRBV5-4|14
CASSLGLSRGEQYF
TGTGCCAGCAGCTTGGGACTATCACGAGGCGAGCAGTACTTC
>.|.|TRBJ2-2|TRBV10-1|13
CASRSGGTGELFF
TGCGCCAGCAGATCAGGAGGAACCGGGGAGCTGTTTTTT
>TRBD1|.|TRBJ2-1|TRBV7-8|18
CASSAGSSGTGKYNEQFF
TGTGCCAGCAGCGCCGGATCATCCGGGACAGGGAAGTACAATGAGCAGTTCTTC
>.|.|TRBJ2-7|TRBV19|13
CASRGPDVDEQYF
TGTGCAAGTAGGGGACCCGACGTTGACGAGCAGTACTTC